Sequencing of this T cell receptor beta chain was carried out in a study of blood T cell repertoires in COVID-19. Whole-study context: Sites in the United States, Italy and Spain provided acute and convalescent COVID-19 samples.

Two consecutive negative NP/OP PCR tests, clearance, or resolved symptoms defined Cohort 3 recovery. Germline V gene data show CDR1 as SGHAT and CDR2 as FQNNGV. J was trimmed by 5 bases and V by 0 bases; bases with no gene match: 9. The CDR3 loop spans 17 amino acids. In the authors' methods: Amplification of reference gene primers was used by the study to estimate nucleated cell counts. Sequencing was performed with immunoSEQ multiplex PCR; in TCRdb, only in-frame clones are kept and a portion is missing. V and J calls and clone size are copied from that table; D and trimming were computed from the DNA. This sample has hundreds of thousands of clones, with approximately 90% found just once.

This clonotype was sampled from a man between 35 and 55 years old who had recovered from COVID-19. The J gene is TRBJ2-2, the V gene TRBV11-2, with 7 bases lining up with TRBD2. What was sequenced was PBMCs or T cells enriched from blood (not recorded which). CDR3 nucleotide sequence: TGTGCCAGCAGCTTAGATGTCTACGGGAGGTATACCGGGGAGCTGTTTTTT. This translates into CASSLDVYGRYTGELFF.